Listed below are T cell receptor beta chains from one sample, sequenced in a study of blood T cell repertoires in COVID-19. Repertoires were generated with immunoSEQ multiplex PCR, while TCRdb's copy carries only in-frame clones and drops some. The sample has 150,000 to 200,000 clones; about four fifths are singletons. What was sequenced was peripheral blood. These receptors were taken from a man in his 60s with active or convalescent COVID-19. CDR3s include the opening cysteine and the closing phenylalanine or tryptophan. A D gene is named only where the DNA matches it firmly. Only part of the rows carry a size: once, few, many, or a class if the clone is expanded.

j_call | d_call | clone_size | v_call | cdr3_nt | cdr3_aa
TRBJ2-2 | NA | NA | TRBV11-3 | TGTGCCAGCAGCTTGGATAGCGTGAACACCGGGGAGCTGTTTTTT | CASSLDSVNTGELFF
TRBJ1-2 | TRBD1 | NA | TRBV9 | TGTGCCAGCAGCCCCCGGACAGGGGATGGCTACACCTTC | CASSPRTGDGYTF
TRBJ1-4 | NA | NA | TRBV27 | TGTGCCAGCAGGGGGGGGGCAACTAATGAAAAACTGTTTTTT | CASRGGATNEKLFF
TRBJ2-1 | TRBD2 | NA | TRBV19 | TGTGCCAGTTATCCAACTAGCGGGAGGACCCCAGGTGAGCAGTTCTTC | CASYPTSGRTPGEQFF
TRBJ1-4 | NA | NA | TRBV5-1 | TGCGCCAGCAGCCCCGGGACTTTTAATGAAAAACTGTTTTTT | CASSPGTFNEKLFF
TRBJ1-4 | NA | NA | TRBV5-1 | TGCGCCAGCAGCCCGGGACAATTTGGTAATGAAAAACTGTTTTTT | CASSPGQFGNEKLFF
TRBJ2-7 | TRBD2 | NA | TRBV13 | TGTGCCAGCAGCTCCCCCCAGGGGACTAGCGGCTACGAGCAGTACTTC | CASSSPQGTSGYEQYF
TRBJ1-1 | NA | few | TRBV3-1/TRBV3-2 | TGTGCCAGCAGCCAAGATTGGAGGTTGGCGACGGGGGAAGCTTTCTTT | CASSQDWRLATGEAFF
TRBJ2-3 | NA | few | TRBV20-1 | TGCAGTGCTAGTAGTTTCGGTCGTGAGGGAATCACAGATACGCAGTATTTT | CSASSFGREGITDTQYF
TRBJ1-4 | NA | NA | TRBV12-3/TRBV12-4 | TGTGCCAGCACCATACAGCTCGGTGAAAAACTGTTTTTT | CASTIQLGEKLFF
TRBJ2-7 | TRBD1 | NA | TRBV7-9 | TGTGCCAGCAGCCCATTCAAGGGGGCCCACGAGCAGTACTTC | CASSPFKGAHEQYF
TRBJ1-5 | NA | NA | TRBV28 | TGTGCCAGCAGTTTTTGGCAGGCGATCAATCAGCCCCAGCATTTT | CASSFWQAINQPQHF
TRBJ2-3 | TRBD2 | NA | TRBV25-1 | TGTGCCAGCAGTGAAGGAGCGGGAGGGAGGGATACGCAGTATTTT | CASSEGAGGRDTQYF
TRBJ2-7 | TRBD1 | NA | TRBV2 | TGTGCCAGCAGTCAGACAGGGGACTCCTACGAGCAGTACTTC | CASSQTGDSYEQYF
TRBJ2-7 | TRBD2 | NA | TRBV5-1 | TGCGCCAGCAGCCCTTTGACTAGCGGGAGTGGAGAGCAGTACTTC | CASSPLTSGSGEQYF
TRBJ2-3 | TRBD1 | NA | TRBV9 | TGTGCCAGCAGCGTAGAAGGGACAGCAGATACGCAGTATTTT | CASSVEGTADTQYF
TRBJ2-7 | NA | NA | TRBV19 | TGTGCCAGTAGTGCGGGACGGGGCGAGCAGTACTTC | CASSAGRGEQYF
TRBJ2-7 | NA | NA | TRBV2 | TGTGCCAGCAGACTACAGGGCTACGAGCAGTACTTC | CASRLQGYEQYF
TRBJ1-1 | NA | NA | TRBV6-5 | TGTGCCAGCAGGTATGACACGAATTCGAACACTGAAGCTTTCTTT | CASRYDTNSNTEAFF
TRBJ2-5 | NA | NA | TRBV5-1 | TGCGCCAGCAGCTCTCAGGGAATCCAAGAGACCCAGTACTTC | CASSSQGIQETQYF
TRBJ2-2 | TRBD1 | NA | TRBV18 | TGTGCCAGCTCACCACCCGGGACAGGGGATATCGGGGAGCTGTTTTTT | CASSPPGTGDIGELFF
TRBJ2-2 | NA | NA | TRBV27 | TGTGCCAGCAGTTTACGAGCGGGCCCCGCGAACACCGGGGAGCTGTTTTTT | CASSLRAGPANTGELFF
TRBJ2-7 | NA | NA | TRBV10-3 | TGTGCCATCAGTGATGCGGGACGTAAATACGAGCAGTACTTC | CAISDAGRKYEQYF
TRBJ2-2 | TRBD1 | NA | TRBV9 | TGTGCCAGCAGCACCCCCCGGACAGGGACGAACACCGGGGAGCTGTTTTTT | CASSTPRTGTNTGELFF
TRBJ2-1 | NA | NA | TRBV5-1 | TGCGCCAGCAGCGACCCCGTGATTTGGAGCTCCTACAATGAGCAGTTCTTC | CASSDPVIWSSYNEQFF
TRBJ2-3 | TRBD1 | NA | TRBV5-1 | TGCGCCAGCAGCTTCGGACAGGGGGCGACAGATACGCAGTATTTT | CASSFGQGATDTQYF
TRBJ1-6 | NA | once | TRBV5-1 | TGCGCCAGCAGCGTGGCCGACAGAAATTCACCCCTCCACTTT | CASSVADRNSPLHF
TRBJ1-1 | NA | NA | TRBV5-1 | TGCGCCAGCAGCTTGAGTGGGGGGGAATTGAACACTGAAGCTTTCTTT | CASSLSGGELNTEAFF
TRBJ1-2 | NA | few | TRBV3-1/TRBV3-2 | TGTGCCAGCAGCCAACCGGAGGAGGGGCGTGGTGGCTACACCTTC | CASSQPEEGRGGYTF
TRBJ1-2 | NA | NA | TRBV12-3/TRBV12-4 | TGTGCCAGCAGTCGGGGAGGGAACGATGGCTACACCTTC | CASSRGGNDGYTF
TRBJ2-7 | TRBD1 | NA | TRBV19 | TGTGCCAGTTCGCCGACAGGGGCTTACGAGCAGTACTTC | CASSPTGAYEQYF
TRBJ2-3 | NA | NA | TRBV9 | TGTGCCAGCAGCGTAGGACAGGTTAGCACAGATACGCAGTATTTT | CASSVGQVSTDTQYF
TRBJ2-3 | TRBD2 | NA | TRBV9 | TGTGCCAGCAGCGTAGCTACCTGGACTAGCGGGGGGCCCACAGATACGCAGTATTTT | CASSVATWTSGGPTDTQYF